This T cell receptor (beta chain) originates from a study of blood T cells in healthy people across ages. A second PCR, run for about 6 to 12 cycles, used a sample-barcoded 5' primer plus a J-beta primer mix. TCRdb ran MiXCR on the 5' RACE reads and lists one entry per CDR3 protein. The top ten clones hold about 30% of a sample with hundreds of thousands of distinct CDR3 sequences, less than 45% of them seen once. In germline, CDR1 is MNHNS, CDR2 SASEGT. This CDR3 has 16 residues. Sequencing used blood. This chain uses TRBV6-1 with TRBJ2-7; D gene uncertain. The J call is in doubt because the DNA end fits TRBJ2-5 better. This TCR was sampled from an elderly man in good health. The CDR3 DNA is TGTGCCAGCAGTGATCGAAGGGCCAGTCGGTGGGAGACCCAGTACTTC. This gives the protein CASSDRRASRWETQYF.